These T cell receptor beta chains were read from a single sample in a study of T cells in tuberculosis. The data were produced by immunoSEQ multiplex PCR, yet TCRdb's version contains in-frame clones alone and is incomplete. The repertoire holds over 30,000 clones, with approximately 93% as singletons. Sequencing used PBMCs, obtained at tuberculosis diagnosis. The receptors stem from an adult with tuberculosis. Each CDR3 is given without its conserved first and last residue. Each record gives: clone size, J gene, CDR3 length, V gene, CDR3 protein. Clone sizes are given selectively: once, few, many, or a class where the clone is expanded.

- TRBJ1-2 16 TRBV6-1 ASSEKPGTGALNYGYT
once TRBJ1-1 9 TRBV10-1 ASKQNTEAF
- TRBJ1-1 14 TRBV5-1 ASSSPDRLFNTEAF
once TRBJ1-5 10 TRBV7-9 ASSTGDQPQH
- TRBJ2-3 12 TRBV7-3 ASSLSGPGDTQY
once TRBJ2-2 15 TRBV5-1 ASSFYRTGLGTGELF
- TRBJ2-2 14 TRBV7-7 ASRSQGASNTGELF
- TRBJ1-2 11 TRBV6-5 ASSATGHYGYT
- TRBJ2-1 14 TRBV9 ASSVGPGGPENEQF
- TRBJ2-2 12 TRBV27 ASSFQANTGELF
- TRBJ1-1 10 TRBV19 ASSQGASEAF
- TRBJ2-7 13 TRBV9 ASSAGTSGAYEQY
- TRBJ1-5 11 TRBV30 AWSRRGFQPQH